The 31 T cell receptor beta chains presented below share a single source sample, sequenced in a study of T cell repertoires in cytomegalovirus infection (dated by TCRdb to between 2018 and 2020). TCRdb lists the instrument as Illumina HiSeq 1500. TCRdb trimmed public reads at Q25 via fastp, called clones via MiXCR and kept in-frame beta chains. Each entry merges the rows of one CDR3 protein and shows their most common DNA and genes. Within this sample are roughly 600,000 distinct CDR3 sequences, with roughly 24% of them counted one time only. In total, the top ten clones hold 6.5% to 10% of the sample. Source material: CD8+ T cells from PBMCs. These receptors all come from a human donor in good health (CMV status not recorded). Some clones in this sample may be carry-over from other donors' samples.

The chain employs TRBV20-1 and TRBJ1-1; no definite D call. Trimming took off 0 bases at V and 0 bases at J, with 11 bases between the two ends. The CDR3 contains 15 residues. Germline CDR1 and CDR2: DFQATT and SNEGSKA (reference sequence). Written as DNA, the CDR3 is TGCAGTGCTAGAGATCAGGAGACGCTGAACACTGAAGCTTTCTTT. Encoded protein: CSARDQETLNTEAFF.

Many counts were recorded for this clonotype. CDR3 bases: TGTGCCAGCAGCTTAAGAGCGGGGGGTGACACCGGGGAGCTGTTTTTT. Translation gives CASSLRAGGDTGELFF. The V gene is TRBV7-3, the J gene TRBJ2-2; 9 bases fit TRBD2. Unmatched junction bases numbered 3, after V lost 1 base and J lost 3 bases. The CDR3 covers 16 residues. Germline lookup yields CDR1 SGHTA and CDR2 FQGTGA.

The sample holds many counts of this clonotype. This chain connects TRBV7-8 to TRBJ2-3; 11 positions match TRBD2. V lost 4 bases, J lost 6 bases, and 12 bases stayed unmatched. This CDR3 comprises 17 residues. Germline V gene data show CDR1 as SGHVS and CDR2 as FQNEAQ. Written as DNA, the CDR3 is TGTGCCAGCAGCTCCTCCCCACTAGCGGGGGTGATGGATACGCAGTATTTT. Translating it yields CASSSSPLAGVMDTQYF.

This clonotype was found a few times. The chain recombines TRBV5-1 with TRBJ1-2; weak D call: TRBD1 (5 bases). The length of the CDR3 is 17 residues. Trimming removed 1 base at V and 12 bases at J, with 28 bases between. Germline V lookup: CDR1 SGHRS, CDR2 YFSETQ. The CDR3, as DNA: TGCGCCAGCAGCTTGTCTGGGGGTCGAGGATCGACGACGGCAGACACCTTC. Translated, it gives CASSLSGGRGSTTADTF.

A few counts support this clonotype. Compared with germline, one end of the junction differs, possibly owing to a read error. The chain combines TRBV4-2 with TRBJ2-3; a weak D match, TRBD1 (5 bases). This CDR3 region has 15 residues. Germline lookup yields CDR1 LGHNA and CDR2 YNFKEQ. CDR3 coding DNA: TGTGCCAGCAGCGAGATCTCCAGGGTCACAGATACGCAGTTTTTT. Translated: CASSEISRVTDTQFF.

In the case of this clonotype: A much larger clone is a single base away; this may be a read error. The J gene is TRBJ2-3, the V gene TRBV28; TRBD2 matches at 12 bases. Germline V lookup: CDR1 MDHEN, CDR2 SYDVKM. This CDR3 has 17 residues. Here the CDR3 DNA reads TGTGCCAGCAGTTTATTAACTAGCGGGGGGTCCACAGATACGCGGTATTTT. Translating it yields CASSLLTSGGSTDTRYF.

The rearrangement joins TRBV28 to TRBJ1-4; 8 bases are shared with TRBD1. CDR1 is MDHEN and CDR2 is SYDVKM in the germline V gene. This CDR3 comprises 15 residues. V shed 6 bases, J shed 4 bases, and the junction held 7 bases outside the gene matches. CDR3 sequence reads: CASSPMTGDNEKLFF. CDR3 nucleotides: TGTGCCAGCAGCCCCATGACAGGGGATAATGAAAAACTGTTTTTT.

This clonotype was seen ten or more times. The CDR3, as DNA: TGTGCCAGCAGTTACTCGGGACACGGCAACTACAATGAGCAGTTCTTC. This codes for CASSYSGHGNYNEQFF. V gene TRBV6-5 combines with J gene TRBJ2-1, with D possibly being TRBD1 (6 bases). CDR3 length: 16 amino acids. Per germline, CDR1 MNHEY and CDR2 SVGAGI. Trimming removed 0 bases from V and 3 bases from J, with 12 bases in between.

Comment on this clonotype: An end of the junction differs from the germline gene, which may be a read error. The chain joins TRBV6-4 to TRBJ2-1, with 8 bases matching TRBD1. The CDR3 is made up of 14 amino acids. Germline V gene data show CDR1 as MRHNA and CDR2 as SNTAGT. The CDR3 reads CARSGQGACDEQFF. The CDR3, as DNA: TGTGCCAGGAGTGGGCAGGGGGCATGTGATGAGCAGTTCTTC.

This clonotype was seen only once. An end of the junction does not agree with germline; a read error may underlie this. This chain joins TRBV19 and TRBJ2-1; D unclear. Germline V gives CDR1 LNHDA, CDR2 SQIVND (reference sequence). This CDR3 comprises 15 residues. CDR3 amino acids: CAGSIWTGSYNEQFF. CDR3 DNA sequence: TGTGCCGGTAGTATTTGGACGGGCTCCTACAATGAGCAGTTCTTC.

In this sample, this clonotype turned up a few times. J is TRBJ2-7 and V is TRBV7-6, with D perhaps given as TRBD1 or TRBD2 (5 bases each). This CDR3 has 13 amino acids. V was pared by 2 bases and J by 6 bases, with 11 bases between. CDR1 and CDR2 from the germline V gene are SGHVS and FNYEAQ. The CDR3 sequence: CASSLLGEGEQYV. The CDR3 coding sequence is TGTGCCAGCAGCTTATTGGGGGAAGGCGAGCAGTACGTC.

This clonotype has a count of ten or more. This rearrangement joins TRBV28 to TRBJ1-5, with 7 bases matching TRBD1. The CDR3 covers 14 residues. The germline CDR1 and CDR2 sequences are MDHEN and SYDVKM. V lost 4 bases to trimming and J lost 2 bases; unmatched junction nucleotides: 2. CDR3 protein: CASSSTGGNQPQHF. CDR3 nucleotide sequence: TGTGCCAGCAGTTCTACAGGGGGCAATCAGCCCCAGCATTTT.

This clonotype came up many times. The genes are TRBV7-6 and TRBJ1-1; 7 nucleotides agree with TRBD1. This CDR3 contains 16 residues. Per germline, CDR1 SGHVS and CDR2 FNYEAQ. The ends lost 5 bases at V and 4 bases at J; junction bases unmatched: 13. CDR3 bases: TGTGCCAGCAGCCTCCGACAGGGAGAGAGGGCCACTGAAGCTTTCTTT. The encoded protein is CASSLRQGERATEAFF.

The chain employs TRBV6-2 or TRBV6-3 and TRBJ2-7, with D possibly matching TRBD1 (5 bases). Germline lookup yields CDR1 MNHEY and CDR2 SVGEGT. This CDR3 has 15 residues. V was shortened by 7 bases and J by 1 base, with 17 bases between the two germline ends. CDR3 in DNA: TGTGCCAGCATCAAGCCCAACAGGTTATCCTACGAGCAGTACGTC. Translation: CASIKPNRLSYEQYV.

This clonotype was observed once. A much larger clone differs by one base, so this may be a read error. The V and J genes are TRBV7-6 and TRBJ2-2, with D unresolved. CDR1 SGHVS and CDR2 FNYEAQ come from the germline V gene. This CDR3 has 16 amino acids. Trimming shortened V by 5 bases and J by 1 base, and 14 bases separated the two germline ends. CDR3 DNA sequence: TGTGCCAGCAGCAAAAATGGGGAAGTGAACACCGGGGAGCTGTTTTTT. It yields the protein CASSKNGEVNTGELFF.

The V gene is TRBV12-3 or TRBV12-4, the J gene TRBJ1-2, with D unresolved. V gave up 5 bases and J gave up 8 bases, with 15 bases separating them. This CDR3 spans 13 amino acids. CDR3 sequence reads: CASSPDGLRGYTF. The CDR3, as DNA: TGTGCCAGCAGTCCGGACGGCTTGCGAGGCTACACCTTC.

The rearrangement links TRBV15 to TRBJ2-7, with a possible D match to TRBD1 (6 bases). The CDR3 is made up of 20 amino acids. Trimming pared 1 base from V and 0 bases from J, leaving 25 bases between. In germline, CDR1 is LNHNV, CDR2 YYDKDF (reference sequence). The CDR3, as DNA: TGTGCCACCAGCAGAGGGTCCTTGGACAGCCTTTGGCTCCTCTCCTACGAGCAGTACGTC. It yields the protein CATSRGSLDSLWLLSYEQYV.

This clonotype occurred many times. The chain couples TRBV6-5 to TRBJ2-1; D gene uncertain. Trimming shortened V by 5 bases and J by 9 bases, and 14 bases separated the two germline ends. The CDR3 totals 13 residues. Germline V lookup: CDR1 MNHEY, CDR2 SVGAGI. CDR3 nucleotide sequence: TGTGCCAGCAGTACCCGAAGGGTTGGTGAGCAGTTCTTC. Residues: CASSTRRVGEQFF.

The sample holds many counts of this clonotype. The V and J genes are TRBV7-9 and TRBJ1-1, with 7 bases identical to TRBD1. V lost 3 bases and J lost 3; bases outside the gene matches: 4. The germline V gene encodes CDR1 SEHNR and CDR2 FQNEAQ (reference sequence). This CDR3 has 14 residues. CDR3 in amino acids: CASSFEGADTEAFF. CDR3 DNA sequence: TGTGCCAGCAGCTTCGAGGGGGCCGACACTGAAGCTTTCTTT.

This clonotype was counted ten times or more. The chain couples TRBV7-8 to TRBJ1-5; D gene unclear. The V and J ends lost 7 bases and 0 bases respectively, with 13 bases between them. CDR3 size: 15 residues. The germline CDR1 and CDR2 sequences are SGHVS and FQNEAQ. The CDR3 DNA is TGTGCCAGCACCTCTTCCGTCCTTAGCAATCAGCCCCAGCATTTT. Its translation is CASTSSVLSNQPQHF.

The V gene is TRBV5-4, the J gene TRBJ2-5; D tentatively fits TRBD1 or TRBD2 (5 bases each). Germline CDR1 reads SGHNT; CDR2 reads YYREEE (reference sequence). The CDR3 spans 15 residues. Trimming cost V 1 base and J 5 bases, with 15 bases left between them. The CDR3, as DNA: TGTGCCAGCAGCTTGATAGGGGACCAGCGGGAGACCCAGTACTTC. It yields the protein CASSLIGDQRETQYF. Together with reference TRBV5-4 and TRBJ2-5, the CDR3 gives the full variable domain: ETGVTQSPTHLIKTRGQQVTLRCSSQSGHNTVSWYQQALGQGPQFIFQYYREEENGRGNFPPRFSGLQFPNYSSELNVNALELDDSALYLCASSLIGDQRETQYFGPGTRLLVL.

This clonotype was detected a few times. V gene TRBV7-6 combines with J gene TRBJ2-7; maybe TRBD2 (6 bases). The length of the CDR3 is 12 residues. V lost 10 bases and J 2 bases, leaving 12 bases between the germline ends. Germline V gene sequence: CDR1 SGHVS, CDR2 FNYEAQ. The CDR3 is CATEEGPYEQYF. The DNA for the CDR3 is TGTGCCACCGAGGAGGGTCCCTACGAGCAGTACTTC.

At least ten counts were recorded for this clonotype. V usage is TRBV7-9 and J usage is TRBJ1-6, with D possibly TRBD1 on 5 matching bases. Germline-derived CDR1 and CDR2 are SEHNR and FQNEAQ (reference sequence). Trimming removed 2 bases at V and 3 bases at J, with 5 bases between. The CDR3 has 14 residues. CDR3 nucleotides: TGTGCCAGCAGCTTACAGGGCTATAATTCACCCCTCCACTTT. It encodes CASSLQGYNSPLHF.

This clonotype occurred many times. This rearrangement joins TRBV7-9 to TRBJ1-5, with a tentative D call TRBD1 (5 bases). The CDR3 has 13 residues. V lost 5 bases and J 7 bases, leaving 12 bases between the germline ends. The germline gives CDR1 SEHNR, CDR2 FQNEAQ (reference sequence). The CDR3 protein is CASSDQGIQPQHF. The CDR3 region has the DNA TGTGCCAGCAGCGATCAGGGAATCCAGCCCCAGCATTTT.

This clonotype was picked up a small number of times. The genes are TRBV29-1 and TRBJ1-2; 7 bases fit TRBD1. Germline assignment: CDR1 SQVTM and CDR2 ANQGSEA. The CDR3 is 20 amino acids. Trimming cost V 0 bases and J 4 bases; bases outside gene matches: 23. CDR3 DNA sequence: TGCAGCGTTGAAGATCGCACTAGTATTATAGAAGACAGGGTCGTCTATGGCTACACCTTC. This translates into CSVEDRTSIIEDRVVYGYTF. Supplemented by reference TRBV29-1 and TRBJ1-2, the full variable domain reads SAVISQKPSRDICQRGTSLTIQCQVDSQVTMMFWYRQQPGQSLTLIATANQGSEATYESGFVIDKFPISRPNLTFSTLTVSNMSPEDSSIYLCSVEDRTSIIEDRVVYGYTFGSGTRLTVV.

CDR3 amino acids: CASSRGTAGYQETQYF. The CDR3 DNA follows: TGTGCCAGCAGCCGAGGGACTGCCGGTTACCAAGAGACCCAGTACTTC. J is TRBJ2-5 and V is TRBV7-9; D may be TRBD2 (6 bases). Looked up from germline, CDR1 is SEHNR and CDR2 is FQNEAQ (reference sequence). The V gene lost 5 bases and the J gene lost 0 bases, with 16 bases spanning the gap. CDR3 length: 16 amino acids.

This clonotype was seen many times. V gene TRBV7-2 combines with J gene TRBJ1-5; D may be TRBD1 (6 bases). There are 14 residues in the CDR3. V lost 2 bases to trimming and J lost 4 bases, with 9 bases between them. Germline CDR1 is SGHTA and CDR2 is FQGNSA. CDR3 sequence (DNA): TGTGCCAGCAGCTTACTCACAGGGAATCAGCCCCAGCATTTT. It specifies CASSLLTGNQPQHF.

V and J are TRBV10-2 and TRBJ2-1; D gene ambiguous. Looked up from germline, CDR1 is WSHSY and CDR2 is SAAADI. V shed 7 bases and J shed 0 bases, with 4 bases lying between them. This CDR3 is built from 12 residues. DNA for the CDR3: TGCGCCAGCATGGACTCCTACAATGAGCAGTTCTTC. This codes for CASMDSYNEQFF.

This clonotype was picked up a small number of times. The genes are TRBV6-5 and TRBJ2-7; 9 bases fit TRBD1. The CDR3 loop spans 15 amino acids. The junction had 3 bases not matched to a gene; V was cut back by 0 bases and J by 3 bases. Germline CDR1 is MNHEY and CDR2 is SVGAGI. DNA of the CDR3: TGTGCCAGCAGTTACTCGGGGACAGGGATCTACGAGCAGTACTTC. Protein product: CASSYSGTGIYEQYF.

A few counts support this clonotype. The V and J genes are TRBV2 and TRBJ2-5, with D possibly being TRBD1 or TRBD2 (5 bases each). Trimming shortened V by 3 bases and J by 10 bases, and 24 bases separated the two germline ends. In germline, CDR1 is SNHLY, CDR2 FYNNEI. This CDR3 has 16 amino acids. This CDR3 reads CASSERETGPRGSQYF. CDR3 in DNA: TGTGCCAGCAGTGAGAGGGAAACGGGACCCCGAGGGAGCCAGTACTTC.

J is TRBJ2-5 and V is TRBV6-6; D gene uncertain. The length of the CDR3 is 14 residues. V gave up 7 bases and J gave up 0 bases, with 12 bases separating them. The germline CDR1 and CDR2 sequences are MNHNY and SVGAGI (reference sequence). The CDR3 loop reads CASTKRSDQETQYF. DNA for the CDR3: TGTGCCAGCACCAAACGGAGCGACCAAGAGACCCAGTACTTC.